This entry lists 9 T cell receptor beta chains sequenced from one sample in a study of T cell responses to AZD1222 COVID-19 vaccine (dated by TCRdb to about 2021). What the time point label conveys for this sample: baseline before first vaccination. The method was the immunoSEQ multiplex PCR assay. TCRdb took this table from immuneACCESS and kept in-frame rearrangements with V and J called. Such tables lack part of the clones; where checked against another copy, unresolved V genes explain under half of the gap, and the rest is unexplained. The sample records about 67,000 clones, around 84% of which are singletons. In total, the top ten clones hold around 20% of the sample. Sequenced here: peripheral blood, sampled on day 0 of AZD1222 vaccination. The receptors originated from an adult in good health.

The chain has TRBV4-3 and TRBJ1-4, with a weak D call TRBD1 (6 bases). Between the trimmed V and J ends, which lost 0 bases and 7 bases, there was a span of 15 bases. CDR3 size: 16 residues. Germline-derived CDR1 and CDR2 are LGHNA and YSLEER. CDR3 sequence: CASSQDVTGRTEKLFF. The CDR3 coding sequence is TGCGCCAGCAGCCAAGATGTAACAGGGAGAACTGAAAAACTGTTTTTT.

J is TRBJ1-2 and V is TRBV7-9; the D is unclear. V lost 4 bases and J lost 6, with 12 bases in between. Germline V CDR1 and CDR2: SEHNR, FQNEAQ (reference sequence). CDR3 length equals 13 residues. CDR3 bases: TGTGCCAGCAGCTCAGCGGTATCGAATGGCTACACCTTC. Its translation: CASSSAVSNGYTF.

As DNA, the CDR3 is TGTGCCAGCAGACCTCAACGGGGCGCCGGGGAGCTGTTTTTT. Translation: CASRPQRGAGELFF. The chain joins TRBV6-5 to TRBJ2-2, with D possibly called TRBD1 or TRBD2 (5 bases each). V was cut by 6 bases and J by 6 bases, with 14 bases left in between. The CDR3 has 14 residues. Germline assignment: CDR1 MNHEY and CDR2 SVGAGI.

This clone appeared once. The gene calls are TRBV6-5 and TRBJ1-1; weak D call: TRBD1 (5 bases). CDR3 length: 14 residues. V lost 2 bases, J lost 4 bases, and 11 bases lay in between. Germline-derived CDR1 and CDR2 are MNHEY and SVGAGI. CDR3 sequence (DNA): TGTGCCAGCAGTTACCAGGGAGAGAGCACTGAAGCTTTCTTT. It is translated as CASSYQGESTEAFF.

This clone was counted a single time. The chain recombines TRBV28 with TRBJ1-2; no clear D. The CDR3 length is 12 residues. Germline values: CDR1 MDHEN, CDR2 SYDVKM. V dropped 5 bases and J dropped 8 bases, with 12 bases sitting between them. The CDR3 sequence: CASSPRPRGYTF. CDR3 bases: TGTGCCAGCAGTCCTAGGCCGAGAGGCTACACCTTC.

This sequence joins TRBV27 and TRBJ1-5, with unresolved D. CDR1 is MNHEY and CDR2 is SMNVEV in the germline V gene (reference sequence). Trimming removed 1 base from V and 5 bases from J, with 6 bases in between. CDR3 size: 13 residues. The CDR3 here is CASSLWSDQPQHF. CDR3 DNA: TGTGCCAGCAGTTTATGGTCCGATCAGCCCCAGCATTTT.

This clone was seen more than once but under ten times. The CDR3, as DNA: TGTGCCAGCAGTTTTAGGGCTGCCGGGGAGCTGTTTTTT. Its translation: CASSFRAAGELFF. The chain employs TRBV6-6 and TRBJ2-2, with no clear D. V lost 4 bases and J lost 6, with 9 bases in between. This CDR3 has 13 residues. Germline V gives CDR1 MNHNY, CDR2 SVGAGI (reference sequence).

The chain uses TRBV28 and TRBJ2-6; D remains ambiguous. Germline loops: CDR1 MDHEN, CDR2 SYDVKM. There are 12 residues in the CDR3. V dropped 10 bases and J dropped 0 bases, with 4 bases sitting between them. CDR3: CATPSGANVLTF. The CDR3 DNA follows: TGTGCCACCCCCTCTGGGGCCAACGTCCTGACTTTC.

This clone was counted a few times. CDR3 amino acids: CASSPGQEFSYEQYF. The CDR3 DNA follows: TGCGCCAGCAGCCCGGGACAGGAGTTTTCCTACGAGCAGTACTTC. The rearrangement uses TRBV5-1 and TRBJ2-7; 8 positions match TRBD1. Trimming removed 4 bases from V and 1 base from J; junction bases left unmatched: 7. CDR1 is SGHRS, CDR2 YFSETQ, per germline. The CDR3 loop spans 15 amino acids.